The TCR beta chain described here comes from a study of human T cells and chemical hapten exposure. Specified time point: pre-sensitization, week 0. Treatment given: therapeutic diphenylcyclopropenone sensitization with weekly scalp DPC. MiXCR was run by TCRdb on the RACE reads, yielding one entry per CDR3 protein. The table lists 350,000 to 450,000 distinct CDR3 sequences, 5.1% of them singletons. This clonotype was detected many times. CDR3 length equals 16 residues. The germline V gene encodes CDR1 SGDLS and CDR2 YYNGEE. With 0 bases clipped from V and 2 bases from J, the junction kept 5 bases outside the gene matches.

The rearrangement links TRBV9 to TRBJ2-7; 10 nucleotides align to TRBD2. Sample: whole blood, taken in connection with sensitization to the hapten diphenylcyclopropenone (DPC). The TCR was taken from a woman aged 50 to 65 with alopecia areata. Some clones in this sample may be carry-over from other donors' samples. The CDR3 DNA sequence: TGTGCCAGCAGCGTAGATCCCGGGACTAGCGCCTACGAGCAGTACTTC. Translation: CASSVDPGTSAYEQYF.